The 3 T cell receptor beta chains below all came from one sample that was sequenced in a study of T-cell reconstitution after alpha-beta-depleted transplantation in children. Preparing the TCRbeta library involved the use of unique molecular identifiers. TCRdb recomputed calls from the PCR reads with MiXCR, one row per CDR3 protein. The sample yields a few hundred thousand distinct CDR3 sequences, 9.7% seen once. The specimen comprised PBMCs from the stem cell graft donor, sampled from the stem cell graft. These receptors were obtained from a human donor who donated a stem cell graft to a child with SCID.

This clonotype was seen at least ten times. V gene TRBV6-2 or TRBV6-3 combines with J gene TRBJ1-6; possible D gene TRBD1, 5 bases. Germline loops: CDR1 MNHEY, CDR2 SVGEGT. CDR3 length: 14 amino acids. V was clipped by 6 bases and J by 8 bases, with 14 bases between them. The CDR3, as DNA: TGTGCCAGCAGCTGGGGCCACATCGATTCACCCCTCCACTTT. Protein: CASSWGHIDSPLHF.

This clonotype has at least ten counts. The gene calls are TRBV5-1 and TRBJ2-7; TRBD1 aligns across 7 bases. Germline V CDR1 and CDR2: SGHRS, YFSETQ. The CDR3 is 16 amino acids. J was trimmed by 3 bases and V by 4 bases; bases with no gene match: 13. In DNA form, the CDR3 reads TGCGCCAGCAGCCGCGCACCCGACAGGGATAACTACGAGCAGTACTTC. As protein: CASSRAPDRDNYEQYF.

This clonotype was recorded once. The CDR3 spells CASSLDRFVSKPNTEAFF. The CDR3 bases are TGTGCCAGCAGCTTGGATCGGTTTGTCAGTAAACCGAACACTGAAGCTTTCTTT. V gene TRBV5-6 combines with J gene TRBJ1-1; D ambiguous. From germline, CDR1 is SGHDT and CDR2 YYEEEE. V gave up 0 bases and J gave up 1 base, with 19 bases separating them. This CDR3 has 18 amino acids.